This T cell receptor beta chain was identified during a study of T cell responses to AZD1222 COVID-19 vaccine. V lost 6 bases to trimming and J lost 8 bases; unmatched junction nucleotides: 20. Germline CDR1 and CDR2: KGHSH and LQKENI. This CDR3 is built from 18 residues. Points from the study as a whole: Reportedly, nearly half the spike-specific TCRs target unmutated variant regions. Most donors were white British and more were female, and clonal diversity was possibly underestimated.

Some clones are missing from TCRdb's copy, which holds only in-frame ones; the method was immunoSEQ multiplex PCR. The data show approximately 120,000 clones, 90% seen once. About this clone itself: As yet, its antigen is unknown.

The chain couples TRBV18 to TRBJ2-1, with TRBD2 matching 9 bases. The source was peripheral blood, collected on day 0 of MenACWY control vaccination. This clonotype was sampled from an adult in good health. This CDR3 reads CASSPVGLTSGERDEQFF. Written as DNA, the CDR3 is TGTGCCAGCTCTCCAGTAGGTTTGACTAGCGGAGAGCGGGATGAGCAGTTCTTC. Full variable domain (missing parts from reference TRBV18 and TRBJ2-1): NAGVMQNPRHLVRRRGQEARLRCSPMKGHSHVYWYRQLPEEGLKFMVYLQKENIIDESGMPKERFSAEFPKEGPSILRIQQVVRGDSAAYFCASSPVGLTSGERDEQFFGPGTRLTVL.